This T cell receptor (beta chain) was documented in a study of a mutant IDH1 vaccine in newly diagnosed glioma. Study background: Once 4-6 weeks had passed after radiotherapy alone, vaccination started, or it started with temozolomide cycles. Every participant had undergone radiotherapy, temozolomide, or both before, and most underwent both. Held at week 35, visit V12 was the safety follow-up, and visit V13 followed at week 47.

TCRdb's table, derived via immunoSEQ multiplex PCR, lists solely in-frame clones and lacks some. The sample gives 35,000 to 45,000 clones, around 87% of which show up once; around 1.5% is in the top ten. CDR1 and CDR2 (germline): MNHEY, SMNVEV (reference sequence). The V gene lost 5 bases and the J gene lost 4 bases, with 24 bases spanning the gap. The CDR3 contains 17 residues. The time point was: week 35, safety follow-up. Every vaccine dose comprised 300 ug of mutant IDH1 20-mer peptide plus topical imiquimod. For this clone: Its antigen is currently unknown.

This chain joins TRBV27 and TRBJ2-7; D unresolved. This specimen was PBMCs, taken from a glioma patient whose treatment included an IDH1 peptide vaccine. The receptor was derived from a man in his forties with glioma. In DNA, the CDR3 is TGTGCCAGCAGTATACGACCGGCCCCTAATATCCCTTACGAGCAGTACTTC. Its translation is CASSIRPAPNIPYEQYF.